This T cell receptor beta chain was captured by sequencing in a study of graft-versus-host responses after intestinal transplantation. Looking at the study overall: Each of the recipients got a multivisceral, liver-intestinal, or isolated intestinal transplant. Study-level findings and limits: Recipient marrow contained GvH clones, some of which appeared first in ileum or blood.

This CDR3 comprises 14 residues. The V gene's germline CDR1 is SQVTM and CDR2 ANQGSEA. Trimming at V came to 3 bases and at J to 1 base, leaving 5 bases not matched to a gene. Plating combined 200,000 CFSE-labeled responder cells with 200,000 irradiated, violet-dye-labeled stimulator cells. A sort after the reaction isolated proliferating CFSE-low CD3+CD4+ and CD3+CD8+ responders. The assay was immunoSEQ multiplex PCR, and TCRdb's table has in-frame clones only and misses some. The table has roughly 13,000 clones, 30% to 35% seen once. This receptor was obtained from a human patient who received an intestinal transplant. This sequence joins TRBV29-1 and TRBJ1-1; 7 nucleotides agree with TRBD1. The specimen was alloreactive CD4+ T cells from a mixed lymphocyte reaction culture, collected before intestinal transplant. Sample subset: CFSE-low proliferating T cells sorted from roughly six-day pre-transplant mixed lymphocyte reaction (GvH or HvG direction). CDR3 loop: CSVDTGVRNTEAFF. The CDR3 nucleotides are TGCAGCGTTGATACAGGGGTGAGGAACACTGAAGCTTTCTTT.